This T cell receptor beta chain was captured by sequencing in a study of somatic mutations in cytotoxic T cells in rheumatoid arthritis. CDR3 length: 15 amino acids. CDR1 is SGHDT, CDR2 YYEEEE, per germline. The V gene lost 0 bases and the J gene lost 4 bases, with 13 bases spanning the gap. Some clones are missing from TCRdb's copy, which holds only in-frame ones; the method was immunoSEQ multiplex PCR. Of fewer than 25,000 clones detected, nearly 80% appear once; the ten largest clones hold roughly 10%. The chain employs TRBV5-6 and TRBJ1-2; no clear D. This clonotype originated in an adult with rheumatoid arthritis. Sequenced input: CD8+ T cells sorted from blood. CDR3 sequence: CASSLAIPSPYGYTF. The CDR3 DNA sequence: TGTGCCAGCAGCTTGGCGATACCTTCTCCCTATGGCTACACCTTC.